This TCR beta chain was sequenced during a study of T-cell reconstitution after alpha-beta-depleted transplantation in children. Study-wide points: T-cell counts and diversity at one year following transplant were attributed mainly to newly produced T cells.

This CDR3 spans 17 amino acids. V lost 6 bases to trimming and J lost 3 bases, with 22 bases between them. Germline CDR1 and CDR2: MDHEN and SYDVKM. Unique molecular identifiers were used in preparing the TCRbeta library. TCRdb itself ran the PCR reads through MiXCR, one entry per CDR3 protein. This table has hundreds of thousands of distinct CDR3 sequences, over 10% appearing once. A remark on this clonotype: Its antigen is undetermined.

This TCR came from a girl aged 2-10 years with congenital amegakaryocytic thrombocytopenia, due to receive a stem cell transplant. The material was PBMCs, obtained before TCRalphabeta/CD19-depleted stem cell transplant. The chain combines TRBV28 with TRBJ2-3, with a tentative D call TRBD2 (6 bases). The CDR3 is CASRLNPSARGTDTQYF. The CDR3 nucleotides read TGTGCCAGCAGACTCAACCCTAGCGCCCGGGGGACAGATACGCAGTATTTT.